This entry concerns a single T cell receptor (beta chain). No cognate antigen has been identified for it. Base qualities are not provided; no much larger clone lies one nucleotide away. RNA was extracted using the RNeasy kit, and roughly 0.5 to 1 ug of the RNA was reverse transcribed with random hexamers. The immunoSEQ multiplex PCR assay, which covers 54 Vbeta and 13 Jbeta segments, was used to amplify TCR beta CDR3 regions. PCR amplification bias was corrected using a synthetic template baseline for primer optimization and computational correction. The paper's processing steps were these. Only productive sequences were kept, with reads annotated to V, D and J genes according to IMGT and analyzed in immunoSEQ Analyzer. Clonality was calculated as one minus the Shannon entropy normalized by log2 of the number of productive unique sequences. Public and private clones were assessed among the 100 most prevalent clones of each patient and control. Susac-specific clones were defined as absent from healthy and MS cohorts, 850 to 1,300 published viral clones and other ImmuneACCESS disease sequences. TCRdb's own reprocessing of the public reads used fastp at Q25 and MiXCR and kept productive beta chains. A single entry per CDR3 protein holds the most common genes and DNA from its merged rows. In this record, the V and J calls reflect TCRdb's handling and not the investigators' own analysis. The sample yields approximately 170,000 distinct CDR3 sequences; about 93% were counted once. In total, the top ten clones hold just over 0.13% of the sample.

Peripheral blood CD8+ and CD4+ T cells from healthy donors, Susac syndrome patients and multiple sclerosis patients were profiled using high-throughput TCR beta sequencing. Healthy donors were included as age- and sex-matched controls. Bulk CD8+ and CD4+ T cells were purified by magnetic negative isolation, while CD8+ TEMRA cells were enriched using FACS. Blood was collected in EDTA tubes and processed within 24 hours, with PBMCs isolated through density gradient centrifugation. PBMCs destined for TCR sequencing were cryopreserved in liquid nitrogen and later thawed in a 37 °C water bath. A purity of at least 90% was achieved for sorted or isolated CD4+, CD8+ and CD8+ TEMRA cells. CDR1 and CDR2 are read off the germline V gene (reference sequence) as DFQATT and SNEGSKA. The cysteine opens and the phenylalanine closes a CDR3 of 12 amino acids. CDR3 DNA only is kept here, 36 bases in frame from base 1. V drops 3 bases and J drops 5 bases, leaving 8 bases in between.

The sample belongs to a study of CD8 T cells in Susac syndrome (dated by TCRdb to between 2017 and 2020). For the wider study: The study used repertoire sequencing to test whether antigen drove CD8+ T cell activation and differentiation in Susac syndrome. Summary of the overall study and its limitations: The number of individuals in the TCR sequencing and HLA analysis was acknowledged as relatively small.

Sample: CD4+ T cells from PBMCs. This TCR came from a human donor in good health. The rearrangement joined TRBV20-1 to TRBJ2-1, with the D gene call left open. The CDR3 sequence is CSASARHNEQFF. The nucleotides read TGCAGTGCTAGCGCACGACACAATGAGCAGTTCTTC.